Below are 19 T cell receptor beta chains sequenced from a single sample in a study of Ad26.COV2.S vaccination and SARS-CoV-2 variants. The data were produced by immunoSEQ multiplex PCR, yet TCRdb's version contains in-frame clones alone and is incomplete. This sample has approximately 480,000 clones, with 70% to 90% found just once. The treatment is: roughly 20 received Ad26.COV2.S at low or high dose, single or two shots; several received placebo; per-sample allocation not given. It was on day 63 after the first vaccine or placebo injection that samples were taken. The sequenced sample was peripheral blood, obtained in a trial of Ad26.COV2.S vaccine versus placebo. The source is a person between 18 and 60 years old who received the Ad26.COV2.S COVID-19 vaccine or a placebo.

This chain's CDR3 is CASSPLAGGSYNEQFF. Here the CDR3 DNA reads TGTGCCAGCAGCCCGTTAGCGGGAGGATCCTACAATGAGCAGTTCTTC. The chain combines TRBV7-2 with TRBJ2-1, with 10 bases lining up with TRBD2. The germline V gene has CDR1 SGHTA and CDR2 FQGNSA. The CDR3 contains 16 residues. The ends lost 5 bases at V and 1 base at J; junction bases unmatched: 5. The full variable domain, completed using reference TRBV7-2 and TRBJ2-1, is GAGVSQSPSNKVTEKGKDVELRCDPISGHTALYWYRQSLGQGLEFLIYFQGNSAPDKSGLPSDRFSAERTGGSVSTLTIQRTQQEDSAVYLCASSPLAGGSYNEQFFGPGTRLTVL.

For this clone: Different DNA sequences within this sample yield the same CDR3. The chain is built from TRBV30 and TRBJ2-2, with 10 bases fitting TRBD2. The CDR3 sequence is 15 residues long. After removal of 2 bases from V and 2 bases from J, the junction contained 2 bases not matched to a gene. Germline assignment: CDR1 GTSNPN and CDR2 SVGIG (reference sequence). The CDR3 DNA reads TGTGCCTGGAGTCGACTAGCGGGTAACACCGGGGAGCTGTTTTTT. Its translation: CAWSRLAGNTGELFF.

The chain combines TRBV2 with TRBJ1-6; D possibly corresponds to TRBD1 (5 bases). Germline lookup yields CDR1 SNHLY and CDR2 FYNNEI. The V gene lost 7 bases and the J gene lost 13 bases, with 17 bases spanning the gap. The length of the CDR3 is 13 residues. CDR3 amino acids: CASKAPGPVPLHF. In DNA form, the CDR3 reads TGTGCCAGCAAGGCTCCAGGGCCGGTCCCCCTCCACTTT.

Here the CDR3 reads CAWSPQTDTQYF. DNA for the CDR3: TGTGCCTGGAGTCCCCAAACAGATACGCAGTATTTT. The chain is built from TRBV30 and TRBJ2-3; D call uncertain. Trimming took off 2 bases at V and 3 bases at J, with 6 bases between the two ends. Germline lookup yields CDR1 GTSNPN and CDR2 SVGIG (reference sequence). The CDR3 consists of 12 residues. The whole variable domain, remainder taken from reference TRBV30 and TRBJ2-3, is SQTIHQWPATLVQPVGSPLSLECTVEGTSNPNLYWYRQAAGRGLQLLFYSVGIGQISSEVPQNLSASRPQDRQFILSSKKLLLSDSGFYLCAWSPQTDTQYFGPGTRLTVL.

The rearrangement joins TRBV12-3 or TRBV12-4 to TRBJ2-7; 8 positions agree with TRBD2. V was pared by 2 bases and J by 7 bases, with 4 bases of the junction left unmatched. CDR3 length: 13 residues. The CDR3 reads CASSLRAGDEQYF. CDR3 nucleotides: TGTGCCAGCAGTTTAAGAGCGGGAGATGAGCAGTACTTC.

V usage is TRBV5-8 and J usage is TRBJ2-3, with 7 nucleotides matching TRBD1. With 6 bases clipped from V and 2 bases from J, the junction kept 6 bases outside the gene matches. Germline-derived CDR1 and CDR2 are SGHTS and YDEGEE. The CDR3 is 14 amino acids. CDR3 protein: CASKTGQNTDTQYF. In nucleotides, the CDR3 is TGTGCCAGCAAAACGGGACAGAACACAGATACGCAGTATTTT.

This sequence joins TRBV2 and TRBJ2-7, with no clear D. Germline assignment: CDR1 SNHLY and CDR2 FYNNEI. The CDR3 has 13 amino acids. The ends were cut back, 6 bases at V and 2 bases at J, with 11 bases in the middle. The CDR3: CASRFEVPYEQYF. CDR3 nucleotides: TGTGCCAGCAGGTTTGAAGTCCCCTACGAGCAGTACTTC.

This sequence joins TRBV7-2 and TRBJ2-7; the D is unclear. Trimming took off 1 base at V and 2 bases at J, with 9 bases between the two ends. Germline-derived CDR1 and CDR2 are SGHTA and FQGNSA. The CDR3 runs 14 residues. CDR3 coding DNA: TGTGCCAGCAGCTTAGGTGTGGGCCCCTACGAGCAGTACTTC. It translates to CASSLGVGPYEQYF.

CDR3 coding DNA: TGTGCCTGGGGCGGAGGGGGAGCGGCCCGTAATGAAAAACTGTTTTTT. Translated, it gives CAWGGGGAARNEKLFF. This sequence joins TRBV30 and TRBJ1-4; D may be TRBD1 (6 bases). The V end lost 5 bases, the J end lost 4 bases, and 20 bases lay between the germline ends. Germline assignment: CDR1 GTSNPN and CDR2 SVGIG (reference sequence). CDR3 length: 16 residues.

The chain recombines TRBV9 with TRBJ1-5; no reliable D call. Trimming stripped 3 bases from V and 0 bases from J, with 19 bases between. Germline-derived CDR1 and CDR2 are SGDLS and YYNGEE. The CDR3 runs 18 residues. The CDR3, as DNA: TGTGCCAGCAGCGACTCCTTAACAGAGCTTCATAGCAATCAGCCCCAGCATTTT. Its protein product is CASSDSLTELHSNQPQHF.

CDR3 loop: CASSRTSGGIYEQYF. The CDR3 region has the DNA TGTGCCAGCAGTCGAACTAGCGGGGGTATCTACGAGCAGTACTTC. The genes are TRBV3-1 (or the pseudogene TRBV3-2) and TRBJ2-7, with 11 positions matching TRBD2. V trimming: 6 bases; J trimming: 3 bases; junction bases outside the gene matches: 7. This CDR3 comprises 15 residues. CDR1 and CDR2 from the germline V gene are LGHDT and YNNKEL (reference sequence).

The chain uses TRBV15 and TRBJ2-7; the D gene could be TRBD1 or TRBD2 (6 bases each). Germline CDR1 is LNHNV and CDR2 is YYDKDF (reference sequence). V lost 4 bases to trimming and J lost 3 bases, with 13 bases between them. The CDR3 extends over 14 amino acids. In DNA, the CDR3 is TGTGCCACCAGCAACGACGGGGGCAGCTACGAGCAGTACTTC. Encoded protein: CATSNDGGSYEQYF.

The chain links TRBV7-9 to TRBJ2-7; D gene ambiguous. This CDR3 region has 12 residues. Germline-derived CDR1 and CDR2 are SEHNR and FQNEAQ (reference sequence). V shed 5 bases and J shed 0 bases, with 5 bases lying between them. The CDR3 is CASSLPSYEQYF. CDR3 coding DNA: TGTGCCAGCAGCCTACCCTCCTACGAGCAGTACTTC.

As concerns this clone: Other DNA sequences in this specimen translate into the identical CDR3. The chain employs TRBV27 and TRBJ2-7; unclear D gene. The length of the CDR3 is 11 residues. Germline CDR1 and CDR2: MNHEY and SMNVEV (reference sequence). V was cut by 3 bases and J by 4 bases, with 4 bases left in between. The CDR3 DNA is TGTGCCAGCAGTTTGGGATACGAGCAGTACTTC. Translating gives CASSLGYEQYF.

The chain joins TRBV5-5 to TRBJ2-1; D ambiguous. The CDR3 has 15 amino acids. The germline CDR1 and CDR2 sequences are SGHKS and YYEKEE (reference sequence). Trimming stripped 0 bases from V and 3 bases from J, with 10 bases between. The CDR3 sequence: CASSLGVFGYNEQFF. As DNA, the CDR3 is TGTGCCAGCAGCTTGGGTGTTTTCGGCTACAATGAGCAGTTCTTC.

The CDR3, as DNA: TGTGCCAGCTCGCCCGGCCAACAAGAGACCCAGTACTTC. Its translation is CASSPGQQETQYF. The genes are TRBV19 and TRBJ2-5; D call uncertain. The CDR3 sequence is 13 residues long. The V gene's germline CDR1 is LNHDA and CDR2 SQIVND (reference sequence). Trimming stripped 9 bases from V and 2 bases from J, with 13 bases between.

The genes are TRBV6-5 and TRBJ2-7, with TRBD1 identical over 8 bases. CDR1 is MNHEY, CDR2 SVGAGI, per germline. CDR3 size: 15 residues. J gave up 7 bases and V 6 bases, and 14 bases lay outside the gene matches. The CDR3 DNA reads TGTGCCAGCAGACCGTGGGCGGACAGGGTTTATGAGCAGTACTTC. Its translation is CASRPWADRVYEQYF.

For the CDR3, the DNA is TGTGCCAGCAGTGCCGGGCGGCTCTATGGCTACACCTTC. Translated: CASSAGRLYGYTF. J is TRBJ1-2 and V is TRBV2; D not resolved. V was trimmed by 4 bases and J by 4 bases, leaving 10 bases between them. From germline, CDR1 is SNHLY and CDR2 FYNNEI. CDR3 length: 13 amino acids.

This chain uses TRBV7-2 with TRBJ2-5; 8 bases are a match to TRBD2. This CDR3 is built from 14 residues. With V trimmed by 5 bases and J by 5 bases, 7 bases remained unmatched. Germline loops: CDR1 SGHTA, CDR2 FQGNSA. DNA of the CDR3: TGTGCCAGCAGCCCACGGGGGGGTGTGGAGACCCAGTACTTC. It translates to CASSPRGGVETQYF.